Listed here is a single TCR beta chain. Its antigen is not identified. Treatment defined: around 19 received Ad26.COV2.S at low or high dose, single or two shots; about 5 received placebo; per-sample allocation not given. Day 63 after the first injection of vaccine or placebo was the sampling time. As its vector, the vaccine had Ad26, which expressed Wuhan-strain SARS-CoV-2 spike. The data belong to a study of Ad26.COV2.S vaccination and SARS-CoV-2 variants. Study-level information: The Ad26.COV2.S arm of the COV1001 trial was where the donor was placed. Intramuscular Ad26.COV2.S doses were given once or twice, 56 days apart. Whole-study findings and limits: After vaccination, substantial breadth of spike-specific CD8+ and CD4+ responses was reported.

The repertoire was sequenced with immunoSEQ multiplex PCR; TCRdb's copy has only in-frame clones and lacks some. The table includes roughly 420,000 clones, nearly 90% detected once. Sequenced here: peripheral blood, sampled in a trial of Ad26.COV2.S vaccine versus placebo. This receptor was identified in a person aged 18-60 years who received the Ad26.COV2.S COVID-19 vaccine or a placebo.

The CDR3 DNA reads as TGTGCCACCAGCAGAGATGACAGGGGAAAATCTGGCTACACCTTC. Translating gives CATSRDDRGKSGYTF. This chain links TRBV15 with TRBJ1-2, with 8 nucleotides matching TRBD1. From germline, CDR1 is LNHNV and CDR2 YYDKDF (reference sequence). V shed 0 bases, J shed 7 bases, and the junction held 7 bases outside the gene matches. The CDR3 extends over 15 amino acids.